This T cell receptor beta chain is from a study of blood T cell repertoires in COVID-19. Study background: PBMCs, B-cell-depleted T cells, or T cells provided the cDNA or gDNA that made up the material.

The repertoire was sequenced with immunoSEQ multiplex PCR; TCRdb's copy has only in-frame clones and lacks some. The sample holds over 150,000 clones; approximately 84% are singletons and the top ten take 6.9%. This CDR3 has 15 residues. Germline-derived CDR1 and CDR2 are LGHDT and YNNKEL (reference sequence). The V end was cut by 8 bases, the J end by 11 bases, with 22 bases between. In this sample, this clone turned up once. The chain carries TRBV3-1 (or the pseudogene TRBV3-2) and TRBJ1-6; D not certain. The sequence was obtained from a human donor with acute or convalescent COVID-19. The donor label of this sample is uncertain. Sequences were obtained from peripheral blood. The CDR3 spells CASGSSDGRLAPLHF. The DNA of the CDR3 is TGTGCCAGCGGATCGTCGGACGGGAGGCTGGCACCCCTCCACTTT.